This T cell receptor beta chain was retrieved from a study of T-cell memory formation after mild COVID-19. TCRdb re-called the 5' RACE reads through MiXCR, storing one row per CDR3 protein. The sample includes roughly 180,000 distinct CDR3 sequences, around a tenth of them seen just once. Study-wide results and caveats: Some responding clones appeared in pre-infection memory, suggesting cross-reactive memory joined. Clones contracting day 15 to 85 were balanced CD4/CD8; later expanders leaned CD4+.

V was pared by 1 base and J by 4 bases, with 13 bases between. Germline-derived CDR1 and CDR2 are LGHNA and YSLEER. The CDR3 sequence is 15 residues long. This clonotype has a count of ten or more. Antigen specificity is unknown. Sequencing was carried out using PBMCs or a T cell subset sorted from them (not recorded which). This TCR was recovered from a young man who had mild COVID-19 (a few samples of this study predate the infection). Cell type and time point are not known. The chain has TRBV4-3 and TRBJ1-1, with D uncertain. The CDR3 spells CASSQGSRMSTEAFF. In DNA, the CDR3 is TGCGCCAGCAGCCAAGGGTCCAGAATGAGCACTGAAGCTTTCTTT.